Below, 8 T cell receptor beta chains from the same sample are listed, as sequenced in a study of cytomegalovirus exposure and HLA in healthy donors. Primers for the PCR totalled 60 Vbeta and 13 Jbeta. Assay: immunoSEQ multiplex PCR; the TCRdb copy retains only in-frame clones and omits some. The sample gives approximately 110,000 clones, 77% of which show up once; roughly 13% is in the top ten. The specimen was PBMCs. These receptors originate from a woman aged 40 to 50 in good health and CMV-seropositive.

CDR3 nucleotides: TGCAGTGCCGTCTACTCCCCCGCGCAGTACTTC. This encodes CSAVYSPAQYF. The chain uses TRBV20-1 and TRBJ2-7; D gene ambiguous. This CDR3 contains 11 residues. Germline V lookup: CDR1 DFQATT, CDR2 SNEGSKA (reference sequence). V lost 6 bases, J lost 9 bases, and 15 bases lay in between.

V usage is TRBV5-1 and J usage is TRBJ1-5, with TRBD1 matching 8 bases. Trimming removed 2 bases from V and 6 bases from J; junction bases left unmatched: 7. Germline V gene sequence: CDR1 SGHRS, CDR2 YFSETQ. The CDR3 length is 15 residues. The CDR3 DNA follows: TGCGCCAGCAGCTTTACCTCAGGGGGCTCTCAGCCCCAGCATTTT. Protein sequence: CASSFTSGGSQPQHF.

This clone has just one count. The V gene is TRBV7-9, the J gene TRBJ2-7; the match to TRBD2 covers 8 bases. Trimming cost V 4 bases and J 2 bases; bases outside gene matches: 7. Germline loops: CDR1 SEHNR, CDR2 FQNEAQ (reference sequence). This CDR3 comprises 15 residues. The CDR3 DNA follows: TGTGCCAGCAGCTCGAGCGGGAGTTACCCCTACGAGCAGTACTTC. This codes for CASSSSGSYPYEQYF.

This clone was recorded a few times. The chain links TRBV11-2 to TRBJ2-7, with TRBD1 matching 7 bases. CDR1 SGHAT and CDR2 FQNNGV come from the germline V gene. This CDR3 is built from 14 residues. J gave up 6 bases and V 1 base, and 6 bases lay outside the gene matches. The CDR3 region has the DNA TGTGCCAGCAGCTTAGGAGGGACAGCTCCCGAGCAGTACTTC. Residues: CASSLGGTAPEQYF. The variable domain in full, completed from reference TRBV11-2 and TRBJ2-7, reads EAGVAQSPRYKIIEKRQSVAFWCNPISGHATLYWYQQILGQGPKLLIQFQNNGVVDDSQLPKDRFSAERLKGVDSTLKIQPAKLEDSAVYLCASSLGGTAPEQYFGPGTRLTVT.

The rearrangement links TRBV7-2 to TRBJ1-3, with D unclear. The V gene lost 1 base and the J gene lost 2 bases, with 9 bases spanning the gap. The germline V gene encodes CDR1 SGHTA and CDR2 FQGNSA. CDR3 length equals 15 residues. The CDR3 bases are TGTGCCAGCAGCTTAGGGCGGCCGCCTGGAAACACCATATATTTT. Its protein is CASSLGRPPGNTIYF.

This clone occurred a few times. The rearrangement uses TRBV5-8 and TRBJ2-5; 9 bases align to TRBD2. The CDR3 has 19 amino acids. Germline V lookup: CDR1 SGHTS, CDR2 YDEGEE. The trim removed 2 bases at V and 5 bases at J, leaving 19 bases unmatched. The CDR3 protein is CASSFRQGVVAGARETQYF. The CDR3 DNA is TGTGCCAGCAGCTTCCGACAGGGTGTAGTAGCGGGAGCGCGGGAGACCCAGTACTTC.

This chain links TRBV29-1 with TRBJ1-2, with D possibly matching TRBD1 (5 bases). CDR1 is SQVTM, CDR2 ANQGSEA, per germline. Trimming removed 6 bases at V and 2 bases at J, with 22 bases between. This CDR3 region has 16 residues. CDR3 DNA: TGCAGCGTCCGAATGGGGCGGGAGGGTCCCAACTATGGCTACACCTTC. Protein sequence: CSVRMGREGPNYGYTF.

The V and J genes are TRBV9 and TRBJ2-2; 8 bases match TRBD2. The germline V gene has CDR1 SGDLS and CDR2 YYNGEE. CDR3 size: 15 residues. Trimming removed 3 bases from V and 5 bases from J; junction bases left unmatched: 6. The chain's CDR3 is CASSGGTRGTGELFF. CDR3 coding DNA: TGTGCCAGCAGCGGCGGGACTAGGGGTACCGGGGAGCTGTTTTTT.